These 9 T cell receptor beta chains share one sample of origin, sequenced in a study of T cell responses to AZD1222 COVID-19 vaccine. Profiling relied on immunoSEQ multiplex PCR, and the TCRdb table lists in-frame clones only, not all of them. Among 100,000 to 150,000 clones listed, 93% were seen once. Here the sequenced sample was peripheral blood, taken on day 0 of AZD1222 vaccination. The receptors come from an adult in good health.

This chain connects TRBV24-1 to TRBJ2-3; unclear D gene. Trimming shortened V by 6 bases and J by 5 bases, and 11 bases separated the two germline ends. CDR3 size: 13 residues. Germline assignment: CDR1 KGHDR and CDR2 SFDVKD. The CDR3 loop reads CATSRDGVDTQYF. The CDR3 nucleotides are TGTGCCACCAGTAGAGATGGGGTAGATACGCAGTATTTT.

The chain combines TRBV4-1 with TRBJ2-7; a weak D match, TRBD2 (7 bases). The ends were cut back, 1 base at V and 0 bases at J, with 16 bases in the middle. The germline gives CDR1 MGHRA, CDR2 YSYEKL. There are 17 residues in the CDR3. The CDR3 DNA follows: TGCGCCAGCAGCCAAGCAACTAGGGGGGGAGGCTCCTACGAGCAGTACTTC. Its protein product is CASSQATRGGGSYEQYF.

The chain links TRBV6-5 to TRBJ2-5; 8 bases match TRBD1. CDR1 is MNHEY, CDR2 SVGAGI, per germline. With 5 bases clipped from V and 4 bases from J, the junction kept 6 bases outside the gene matches. CDR3 length: 14 residues. CDR3 loop: CASSKDRVPETQYF. The CDR3 DNA sequence: TGTGCCAGCAGTAAGGACAGGGTCCCAGAGACCCAGTACTTC.

The genes are TRBV5-6 and TRBJ2-1; tentatively, D is TRBD1 or TRBD2 (6 bases each). Trimming removed 2 bases from V and 3 bases from J, with 15 bases in between. CDR1 is SGHDT and CDR2 is YYEEEE in the germline V gene. The CDR3 runs 16 residues. The CDR3 loop is CASSLPWGAVYNEQFF. In nucleotides, the CDR3 is TGTGCCAGCAGCTTACCGTGGGGGGCTGTCTACAATGAGCAGTTCTTC. The full variable domain, in which reference TRBV5-6 and TRBJ2-1 provide the parts outside the CDR3, is DAGVTQSPTHLIKTRGQQVTLRCSPKSGHDTVSWYQQALGQGPQFIFQYYEEEERQRGNFPDRFSGHQFPNYSSELNVNALLLGDSALYLCASSLPWGAVYNEQFFGPGTRLTVL.

The CDR3: CASSVGQGGNQPQHF. In DNA, the CDR3 is TGCGCCAGCAGCGTAGGACAGGGGGGGAATCAGCCCCAGCATTTT. The gene calls are TRBV5-1 and TRBJ1-5; 10 bases match TRBD1. Germline V lookup: CDR1 SGHRS, CDR2 YFSETQ. Germline trimming cut 4 bases from V and 4 bases from J; bases unmatched to any gene: 5. This CDR3 region has 15 residues.

This chain links TRBV7-6 with TRBJ1-4; D not certain. Trimming removed 2 bases from V and 3 bases from J, with 10 bases in between. CDR1 SGHVS and CDR2 FNYEAQ come from the germline V gene. This CDR3 is 15 amino acids long. CDR3 sequence reads: CASSLKADSNEKLFF. CDR3 DNA sequence: TGTGCCAGCAGCTTAAAGGCGGATTCTAATGAAAAACTGTTTTTT.

The chain has TRBV18 and TRBJ1-5; 7 nucleotides agree with TRBD1. Trimming removed 6 bases from V and 7 bases from J; junction bases left unmatched: 6. CDR3 length: 13 amino acids. The germline V gene has CDR1 KGHSH and CDR2 LQKENI. Here the CDR3 DNA reads TGTGCCAGCTCGGGGACAGTGGACCAGCCCCAGCATTTT. As protein: CASSGTVDQPQHF.

V and J are TRBV6-5 and TRBJ1-3; D not resolved. Between the trimmed V and J ends, which lost 11 bases and 2 bases, there was a span of 16 bases. The germline V gene has CDR1 MNHEY and CDR2 SVGAGI. CDR3 length: 14 residues. The CDR3 loop is CACFRAGAGNTIYF. CDR3 coding DNA: TGTGCCTGCTTTAGGGCAGGCGCTGGAAACACCATATATTTT.

The rearrangement uses TRBV30 and TRBJ2-7, with D tentatively TRBD1 (6 bases). The length of the CDR3 is 13 residues. Trimming took off 1 base at V and 2 bases at J, with 9 bases between the two ends. Germline V gene lookup returns CDR1 GTSNPN and CDR2 SVGIG (reference sequence). The CDR3 loop is CAWSGDTAYEQYF. The CDR3 bases are TGTGCCTGGAGTGGGGACACCGCCTACGAGCAGTACTTC.